The clone carrying this TCR beta chain turned up a few times. Antigen specificity is unknown. Trimming took 3 bases from V and 3 from J; bases not matched to a gene: 5. Germline V gene sequence: CDR1 ENHRY, CDR2 SYGVKD. This CDR3 region has 15 residues. This specimen comes from a study of CD8 T cells in ankylosing spondylitis. The study, taken as a whole, reports: Existing reports had already noted some motif variants in reactive arthritis synovial fluid and blood. Within ankylosing spondylitis blood, a TCR beta motif made up of eight highly homologous variants appeared to be characteristic. As reported, disease-linked clones showed significant enrichment in matched ankylosing spondylitis synovial fluid.

A single record per CDR3 protein comes from TCRdb applying MiXCR to the 5' RACE reads. The top ten hold roughly 16% of the sample, which has roughly 160,000 distinct CDR3 sequences, approximately 10% seen once. This rearrangement joins TRBV10-3 to TRBJ1-3; the match to TRBD1 covers 7 bases. This clonotype was obtained from a female donor with ankylosing spondylitis or in good health (not recorded which). The sequenced sample consisted of blood, either unsorted or a sorted T cell fraction (not recorded which). For the CDR3, the DNA is TGTGCCATCAGTGACCCTAGACAGGGTGGAAACACCATATATTTT. Protein: CAISDPRQGGNTIYF.